These T cell receptor beta chains were read from a single sample in a study of blood T cell repertoires in COVID-19. Method: immunoSEQ multiplex PCR; TCRdb's copy keeps in-frame clones and lacks some. Here the sample spans 170,000 or so clones, more than 85% being singletons. The specimen sequenced was PBMCs or T cells enriched from blood (not recorded which). All receptors come from a woman between 45 and 65 years old who had recovered from COVID-19. CDR3s include the opening cysteine and the closing phenylalanine or tryptophan. A D gene is named only where the DNA matches it firmly. A clone size is listed for some rows: how often the clone was seen (once, few, many), or a class if it is expanded.

v_gene: TRBV5-1; abundance: .; j_gene: TRBJ2-2; d_gene: .; CDR3aa: CASSSAQRAVFVATGELFF; CDR3nt: TGCGCCAGCAGCTCCGCCCAAAGGGCCGTATTTGTAGCGACCGGGGAGCTGTTTTTT
v_gene: TRBV7-3; abundance: once; j_gene: TRBJ2-3; d_gene: TRBD2; CDR3aa: CASSSGLAGGPGTDTQYF; CDR3nt: TGTGCCAGCAGCTCAGGACTAGCGGGAGGGCCCGGGACAGATACGCAGTATTTT
v_gene: TRBV9; abundance: .; j_gene: TRBJ1-2; d_gene: .; CDR3aa: CASSPGGAYGYTF; CDR3nt: TGTGCCAGCAGCCCGGGGGGGGCCTATGGCTACACCTTC
v_gene: TRBV24-1; abundance: few; j_gene: TRBJ2-5; d_gene: TRBD2; CDR3aa: CATNQAGTETQYF; CDR3nt: TGTGCCACCAACCAAGCGGGAACGGAGACCCAGTACTTC
v_gene: TRBV6-4; abundance: once; j_gene: TRBJ1-2; d_gene: TRBD1; CDR3aa: CASSVDPDRRPNYGYTF; CDR3nt: TGTGCCAGCAGTGTAGACCCGGACAGGCGACCTAACTATGGCTACACCTTC
v_gene: TRBV9; abundance: .; j_gene: TRBJ2-7; d_gene: TRBD1; CDR3aa: CANPMDRGYRIIHDEQYF; CDR3nt: TGTGCCAACCCAATGGACAGGGGATACCGTATCATACACGACGAGCAGTACTTC
v_gene: TRBV29-1; abundance: .; j_gene: TRBJ1-2; d_gene: TRBD1; CDR3aa: CSVEDGVRQGHGYTF; CDR3nt: TGCAGCGTGGAAGATGGGGTCCGACAGGGCCATGGCTACACCTTC
v_gene: TRBV27; abundance: .; j_gene: TRBJ2-6; d_gene: .; CDR3aa: CASSLAPQALGANVLTF; CDR3nt: TGTGCCAGCAGTTTGGCCCCGCAGGCCCTAGGGGCCAACGTCCTGACTTTC
v_gene: TRBV19; abundance: .; j_gene: TRBJ2-7; d_gene: TRBD2; CDR3aa: CASSRGGSGRVGEQYF; CDR3nt: TGTGCCAGTAGTAGGGGAGGAAGCGGGAGGGTTGGGGAGCAGTACTTC
v_gene: TRBV28; abundance: .; j_gene: TRBJ1-1; d_gene: TRBD1; CDR3aa: CASSLTGGKGTEAFF; CDR3nt: TGTGCCAGCAGTTTGACAGGGGGCAAGGGGACTGAAGCTTTCTTT
v_gene: TRBV21-1; abundance: .; j_gene: TRBJ2-7; d_gene: .; CDR3aa: CANPRDRGSEQYF; CDR3nt: TGTGCCAACCCCCGGGACAGGGGAAGCGAGCAGTACTTC
v_gene: TRBV4-2; abundance: few; j_gene: TRBJ2-1; d_gene: TRBD1; CDR3aa: CASSQGTGEVNEQFF; CDR3nt: TGTGCCAGCAGCCAGGGGACAGGTGAGGTTAATGAGCAGTTCTTC
v_gene: TRBV18; abundance: .; j_gene: TRBJ1-1; d_gene: .; CDR3aa: CASSPNRAGGRTEAFF; CDR3nt: TGTGCCAGCTCACCAAACCGCGCGGGGGGTAGGACTGAAGCTTTCTTT
v_gene: TRBV18; abundance: .; j_gene: TRBJ2-2; d_gene: TRBD2; CDR3aa: CASSPEGLATGELFF; CDR3nt: TGTGCCAGCTCACCAGAGGGACTAGCCACCGGGGAGCTGTTTTTT
v_gene: TRBV6-1; abundance: .; j_gene: TRBJ1-1; d_gene: .; CDR3aa: CASSEQIMNTEAFF; CDR3nt: TGTGCCAGCAGTGAACAGATCATGAACACTGAAGCTTTCTTT
v_gene: TRBV18; abundance: once; j_gene: TRBJ2-5; d_gene: .; CDR3aa: CASSPGLDETQYF; CDR3nt: TGTGCCAGCTCACCCGGTTTAGATGAGACCCAGTACTTC
v_gene: TRBV28; abundance: .; j_gene: TRBJ2-3; d_gene: .; CDR3aa: CASSLQASTDTQYF; CDR3nt: TGTGCCAGCAGTTTACAAGCTAGCACAGATACGCAGTATTTT
v_gene: TRBV27; abundance: .; j_gene: TRBJ2-5; d_gene: TRBD2; CDR3aa: CASSYARASGRQGETQYF; CDR3nt: TGTGCCAGCAGTTACGCGCGGGCTAGCGGGAGACAAGGAGAGACCCAGTACTTC
v_gene: TRBV3-1/TRBV3-2; abundance: .; j_gene: TRBJ2-7; d_gene: TRBD2; CDR3aa: CASSPQGAGTYEQYF; CDR3nt: TGTGCCAGCAGCCCCCAGGGAGCGGGAACCTACGAGCAGTACTTC
v_gene: TRBV5-6; abundance: .; j_gene: TRBJ2-5; d_gene: .; CDR3aa: CASRQLTSSTETQYF; CDR3nt: TGTGCCAGCAGGCAATTAACTAGCTCCACGGAGACCCAGTACTTC
v_gene: TRBV27; abundance: .; j_gene: TRBJ1-2; d_gene: TRBD1; CDR3aa: CASRRTGTYGYTF; CDR3nt: TGTGCCAGCAGACGGACAGGGACCTATGGCTACACCTTC
v_gene: TRBV10-3; abundance: .; j_gene: TRBJ1-1; d_gene: TRBD1; CDR3aa: CAISYRGNTEAFF; CDR3nt: TGTGCCATCAGCTACAGGGGAAACACTGAAGCTTTCTTT
v_gene: TRBV28; abundance: .; j_gene: TRBJ2-1; d_gene: TRBD2; CDR3aa: CASSGGSGRAVDEQFF; CDR3nt: TGTGCCAGCAGTGGGGGGAGCGGGAGGGCCGTCGATGAGCAGTTCTTC
v_gene: TRBV6-5; abundance: .; j_gene: TRBJ1-6; d_gene: .; CDR3aa: CASSYEGYTYNSPLHF; CDR3nt: TGTGCCAGCAGTTACGAGGGTTACACCTATAATTCACCCCTCCACTTT
v_gene: TRBV21-1; abundance: once; j_gene: TRBJ1-2; d_gene: .; CDR3aa: CASVPGQGIHGYTF; CDR3nt: TGTGCCAGCGTCCCGGGACAGGGCATCCATGGCTACACCTTC
v_gene: TRBV11-2; abundance: .; j_gene: TRBJ1-4; d_gene: .; CDR3aa: CASSSLGSEKLFF; CDR3nt: TGTGCCAGCAGCTCCCTAGGATCCGAAAAACTGTTTTTT
v_gene: TRBV2; abundance: few; j_gene: TRBJ2-5; d_gene: TRBD2; CDR3aa: CASRGGRGSSYKETQYF; CDR3nt: TGTGCCAGCAGGGGAGGTCGCGGGAGTAGTTATAAAGAGACCCAGTACTTC
v_gene: TRBV2; abundance: .; j_gene: TRBJ1-2; d_gene: TRBD1; CDR3aa: CASSRQGSEGYTF; CDR3nt: TGTGCCAGCAGTAGACAGGGCTCTGAGGGCTACACCTTC
v_gene: TRBV5-1; abundance: once; j_gene: TRBJ2-3; d_gene: TRBD2; CDR3aa: CASSPTGTSGTTDTQYF; CDR3nt: TGCGCCAGCAGCCCGACCGGGACTAGCGGGACAACAGATACGCAGTATTTT
v_gene: TRBV18; abundance: .; j_gene: TRBJ1-3; d_gene: .; CDR3aa: CASSSTQTGSGNTIYF; CDR3nt: TGTGCCAGCTCAAGTACCCAAACAGGATCTGGAAACACCATATATTTT
v_gene: TRBV15; abundance: .; j_gene: TRBJ1-5; d_gene: .; CDR3aa: CATSRPDRFGNQPQHF; CDR3nt: TGTGCCACCAGCCGACCCGACAGGTTCGGCAATCAGCCCCAGCATTTT
v_gene: TRBV11-2; abundance: .; j_gene: TRBJ2-2; d_gene: TRBD1; CDR3aa: CASSSRTGFGTGELFF; CDR3nt: TGTGCCAGCAGCTCGCGGACAGGGTTCGGCACCGGGGAGCTGTTTTTT
v_gene: TRBV27; abundance: .; j_gene: TRBJ2-3; d_gene: TRBD2; CDR3aa: CASSLRAGGISDTQYF; CDR3nt: TGTGCCAGCAGTTTAAGAGCGGGAGGGATTTCAGATACGCAGTATTTT
v_gene: TRBV19; abundance: .; j_gene: TRBJ1-1; d_gene: .; CDR3aa: CASSIEGRGNTEAFF; CDR3nt: TGTGCCAGTAGTATAGAGGGCCGGGGGAACACTGAAGCTTTCTTT
v_gene: TRBV11-1; abundance: .; j_gene: TRBJ1-1; d_gene: .; CDR3aa: CASQPSQGRREAFF; CDR3nt: TGTGCCAGCCAACCATCCCAAGGGAGGCGTGAAGCTTTCTTT
v_gene: TRBV5-1; abundance: .; j_gene: TRBJ1-6; d_gene: TRBD1; CDR3aa: CASSPGTANSPLHF; CDR3nt: TGCGCCAGCAGCCCCGGGACAGCTAATTCACCCCTCCACTTT
v_gene: TRBV28; abundance: .; j_gene: TRBJ1-2; d_gene: .; CDR3aa: CASRAGEQGYGYTF; CDR3nt: TGTGCCAGCAGGGCCGGTGAACAGGGTTATGGCTACACCTTC
v_gene: TRBV28; abundance: .; j_gene: TRBJ1-1; d_gene: .; CDR3aa: CASSAMFGRNTEAFF; CDR3nt: TGTGCCAGCAGTGCCATGTTCGGGAGGAACACTGAAGCTTTCTTT
v_gene: TRBV5-1; abundance: .; j_gene: TRBJ2-2; d_gene: .; CDR3aa: CASSFTSGELFF; CDR3nt: TGCGCCAGCAGCTTCACTTCCGGGGAGCTGTTTTTT
v_gene: TRBV28; abundance: .; j_gene: TRBJ1-6; d_gene: .; CDR3aa: CASAPLELVDNSPLHF; CDR3nt: TGTGCCAGCGCCCCCTTGGAGCTGGTGGATAATTCACCCCTCCACTTT
v_gene: TRBV7-8; abundance: .; j_gene: TRBJ2-2; d_gene: .; CDR3aa: CASSPPGGGELFF; CDR3nt: TGTGCCAGCAGCCCGCCGGGCGGAGGAGAGCTGTTTTTT
v_gene: TRBV2; abundance: .; j_gene: TRBJ1-3; d_gene: .; CDR3aa: CASSVEQGKGNTIYF; CDR3nt: TGTGCCAGCAGTGTCGAACAGGGAAAGGGAAACACCATATATTTT
v_gene: TRBV7-8; abundance: .; j_gene: TRBJ2-2; d_gene: .; CDR3aa: CASSIQAGELFF; CDR3nt: TGTGCCAGCAGCATACAGGCTGGGGAGCTGTTTTTT
v_gene: TRBV18; abundance: .; j_gene: TRBJ1-1; d_gene: .; CDR3aa: CASSLGNSNTEAFF; CDR3nt: TGTGCCAGCTCCCTCGGGAATTCGAACACTGAAGCTTTCTTT
v_gene: TRBV30; abundance: .; j_gene: TRBJ2-7; d_gene: TRBD2; CDR3aa: CAWSVQRTSGRSSEQYF; CDR3nt: TGTGCCTGGAGTGTACAAAGGACTAGCGGGAGATCGAGCGAGCAGTACTTC
v_gene: TRBV30; abundance: .; j_gene: TRBJ1-4; d_gene: .; CDR3aa: CAWRTQGLEKLFF; CDR3nt: TGTGCCTGGCGAACTCAGGGTTTAGAAAAACTGTTTTTT
v_gene: TRBV6-5; abundance: .; j_gene: TRBJ1-5; d_gene: .; CDR3aa: CASRDRQSNQPQHF; CDR3nt: TGTGCCAGCAGGGACCGACAGAGCAATCAGCCCCAGCATTTT
v_gene: TRBV5-1; abundance: .; j_gene: TRBJ1-1; d_gene: .; CDR3aa: CASSLAGRGNTEAFF; CDR3nt: TGCGCCAGCAGCTTGGCCGGCAGGGGAAACACTGAAGCTTTCTTT
v_gene: TRBV7-2; abundance: .; j_gene: TRBJ1-1; d_gene: TRBD1; CDR3aa: CASSVRSGGTEAFF; CDR3nt: TGTGCCAGCAGCGTCAGATCAGGGGGCACTGAAGCTTTCTTT
v_gene: TRBV30; abundance: .; j_gene: TRBJ2-3; d_gene: TRBD2; CDR3aa: CAWSVSGGRAPDF; CDR3nt: TGTGCCTGGAGTGTCTCGGGTGGGAGGGCCCCGGATTTT
v_gene: TRBV6-5; abundance: .; j_gene: TRBJ1-2; d_gene: .; CDR3aa: CASSSPGTRGYGYTF; CDR3nt: TGTGCCAGCAGTTCACCGGGGACTAGGGGCTATGGCTACACCTTC
v_gene: TRBV20-1; abundance: .; j_gene: TRBJ1-6; d_gene: TRBD1; CDR3aa: CSASWGQASNNSPLHF; CDR3nt: TGCAGTGCTAGTTGGGGACAGGCATCGAATAATTCACCCCTCCACTTT
v_gene: TRBV19; abundance: .; j_gene: TRBJ2-5; d_gene: .; CDR3aa: CASSILSNLETQYF; CDR3nt: TGTGCCAGTAGTATCTTAAGCAATCTAGAGACCCAGTACTTC
v_gene: TRBV27; abundance: .; j_gene: TRBJ2-1; d_gene: .; CDR3aa: CASRSQTANEQFF; CDR3nt: TGTGCCAGCAGAAGCCAGACAGCCAATGAGCAGTTCTTC